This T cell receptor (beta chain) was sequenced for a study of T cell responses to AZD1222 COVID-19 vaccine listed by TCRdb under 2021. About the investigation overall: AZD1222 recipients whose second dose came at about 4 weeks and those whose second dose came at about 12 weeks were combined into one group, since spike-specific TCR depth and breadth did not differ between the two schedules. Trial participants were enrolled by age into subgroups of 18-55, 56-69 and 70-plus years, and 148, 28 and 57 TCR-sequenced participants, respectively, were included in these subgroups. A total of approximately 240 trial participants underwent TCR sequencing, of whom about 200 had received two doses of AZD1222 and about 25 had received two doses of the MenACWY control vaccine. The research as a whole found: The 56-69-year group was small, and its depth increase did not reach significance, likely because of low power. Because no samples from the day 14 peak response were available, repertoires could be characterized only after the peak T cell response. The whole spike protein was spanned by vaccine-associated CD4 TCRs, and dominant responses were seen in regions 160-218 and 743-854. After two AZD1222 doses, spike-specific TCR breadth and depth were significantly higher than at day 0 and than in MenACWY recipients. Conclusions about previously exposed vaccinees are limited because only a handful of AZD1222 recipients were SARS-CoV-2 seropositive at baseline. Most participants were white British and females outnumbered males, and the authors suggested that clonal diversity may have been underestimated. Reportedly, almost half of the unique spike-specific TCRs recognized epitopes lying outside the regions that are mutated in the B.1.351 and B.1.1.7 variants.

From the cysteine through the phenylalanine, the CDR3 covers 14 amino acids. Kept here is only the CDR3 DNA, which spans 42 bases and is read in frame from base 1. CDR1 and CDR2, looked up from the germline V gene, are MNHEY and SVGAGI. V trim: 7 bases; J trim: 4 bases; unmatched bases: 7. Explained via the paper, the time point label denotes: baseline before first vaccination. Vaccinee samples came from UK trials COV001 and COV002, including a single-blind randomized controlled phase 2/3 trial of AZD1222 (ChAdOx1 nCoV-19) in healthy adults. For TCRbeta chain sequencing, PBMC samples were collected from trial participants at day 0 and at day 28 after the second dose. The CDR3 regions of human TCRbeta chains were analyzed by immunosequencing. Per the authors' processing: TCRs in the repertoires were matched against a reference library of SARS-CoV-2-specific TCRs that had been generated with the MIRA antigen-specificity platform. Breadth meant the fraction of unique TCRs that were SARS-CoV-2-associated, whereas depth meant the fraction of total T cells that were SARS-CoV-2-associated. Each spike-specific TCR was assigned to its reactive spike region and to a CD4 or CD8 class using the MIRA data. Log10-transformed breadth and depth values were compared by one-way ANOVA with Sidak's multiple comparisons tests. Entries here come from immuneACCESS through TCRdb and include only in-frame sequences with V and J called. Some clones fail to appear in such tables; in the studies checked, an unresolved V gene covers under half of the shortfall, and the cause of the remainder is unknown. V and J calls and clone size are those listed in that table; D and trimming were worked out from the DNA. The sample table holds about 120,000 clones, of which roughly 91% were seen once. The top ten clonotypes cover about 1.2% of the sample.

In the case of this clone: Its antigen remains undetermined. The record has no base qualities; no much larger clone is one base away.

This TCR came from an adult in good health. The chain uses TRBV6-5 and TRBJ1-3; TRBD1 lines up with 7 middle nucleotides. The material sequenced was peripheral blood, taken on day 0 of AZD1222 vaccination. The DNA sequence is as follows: TGTGCCAGCACCTGGGACAGACAAGGAAACACCATATATTTT. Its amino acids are CASTWDRQGNTIYF.